The 29 T cell receptor beta chains below were found in one sample sequenced in a study of blood T cell repertoires in COVID-19. Profiled with immunoSEQ multiplex PCR; TCRdb holds only in-frame clones, not every one. This sample yields hundreds of thousands of clones, of which about 87% are seen a single time; 10% to 15% belongs to the top ten. Sequenced: peripheral blood. These receptors were taken from a woman aged 50 to 60 with COVID-19, enrolled during active disease.

The rearrangement links TRBV5-6 to TRBJ1-1; TRBD1 might be the D (6 bases). This CDR3 spans 14 amino acids. With 1 base removed from V and 0 bases from J, the gap between germline ends came to 7 bases. The V gene's germline CDR1 is SGHDT and CDR2 YYEEEE. The CDR3 reads CASSLWGLNTEAFF. The CDR3 coding sequence is TGTGCCAGCAGCTTGTGGGGGCTGAACACTGAAGCTTTCTTT.

The CDR3 loop is CSASQRGGTGEQYF. In DNA, the CDR3 is TGCAGTGCTAGTCAGCGGGGGGGTACGGGCGAGCAGTACTTC. The J gene is TRBJ2-7, the V gene TRBV20-1; 10 bases are a match to TRBD2. Germline CDR1 reads DFQATT; CDR2 reads SNEGSKA (reference sequence). Unmatched junction bases numbered 8, after V lost 3 bases and J lost 6 bases. This CDR3 spans 14 amino acids.

The chain employs TRBV7-3 and TRBJ1-1; D is unclear. V dropped 7 bases and J dropped 8 bases, with 23 bases sitting between them. From germline, CDR1 is SGHTA and CDR2 FQGTGA. This CDR3 has 15 amino acids. The CDR3 nucleotides are TGTGCCAGCATCCTGGGAGCTTCTTGTAGTACCGAAGCTTTCTTT. It codes for CASILGASCSTEAFF.

The gene calls are TRBV6-2 or TRBV6-3 and TRBJ1-1; D uncertain. Trimming cost V 6 bases and J 0 bases, with 17 bases left between them. CDR1 and CDR2 (germline): MNHEY, SVGEGT. The CDR3 covers 16 residues. CDR3 coding DNA: TGTGCCAGCAGCCCTTTAGGTTCGACTATGAACACTGAAGCTTTCTTT. Amino acids: CASSPLGSTMNTEAFF.

This chain joins TRBV10-1 and TRBJ2-1, with TRBD2 matching 8 bases. CDR3 length: 15 residues. V shed 2 bases, J shed 7 bases, and the junction held 7 bases outside the gene matches. The germline gives CDR1 WNHNN, CDR2 SYGVQD (reference sequence). The CDR3 coding sequence is TGCGCCAGCAGTGAGCCGAGTAGCGGGAAGAATGAGCAGTTCTTC. Residues: CASSEPSSGKNEQFF.

Turning to this clone: Other DNA sequences in the same sample also yield this CDR3. The rearrangement links TRBV19 to TRBJ2-7; TRBD1 matches 8 bases. Germline loops: CDR1 LNHDA, CDR2 SQIVND (reference sequence). V shed 5 bases, J shed 2 bases, and the junction held 5 bases outside the gene matches. The CDR3 covers 14 residues. The CDR3 region is CASSPGTGAYEQYF. CDR3 DNA: TGTGCCAGTAGTCCCGGGACAGGTGCCTACGAGCAGTACTTC.

There are a few counts of this clone. The genes are TRBV19 and TRBJ1-5; TRBD1 might be the D (6 bases). The CDR3 runs 14 residues. With 9 bases removed from V and 3 bases from J, the gap between germline ends came to 15 bases. Germline V gene sequence: CDR1 LNHDA, CDR2 SQIVND (reference sequence). The CDR3 DNA follows: TGTGCCAGCGCCCCGACAGGCCCCAATCAGCCCCAGCATTTT. Its protein product is CASAPTGPNQPQHF.

This clone was found once. The J gene is TRBJ2-7, the V gene TRBV5-1; a weak D match, TRBD1 (6 bases). Between the trimmed V and J ends, which lost 0 bases and 6 bases, there was a span of 13 bases. The CDR3 is 14 residues long. The V gene's germline CDR1 is SGHRS and CDR2 YFSETQ. This CDR3 is CASSLVAGVSEQYF. CDR3 sequence (DNA): TGCGCCAGCAGCTTGGTAGCAGGGGTTTCCGAGCAGTACTTC.

The chain links TRBV7-2 to TRBJ2-2; 7 nucleotides line up with TRBD2. This CDR3 contains 17 residues. The germline CDR1 and CDR2 sequences are SGHTA and FQGNSA. Trimming cost V 2 bases and J 1 base; bases outside gene matches: 7. In DNA, the CDR3 is TGTGCCAGCAGCTTATCCCCAGCGGGGCGGAACACCGGGGAGCTGTTTTTT. This translates into CASSLSPAGRNTGELFF.

The V and J genes are TRBV19 and TRBJ1-1; D is unresolved. V shed 1 base and J shed 4 bases, with 7 bases lying between them. Germline CDR1 and CDR2: LNHDA and SQIVND (reference sequence). The CDR3 runs 13 residues. CDR3 coding DNA: TGTGCCAGTAGTATAGTTCCGGGCACTGAAGCTTTCTTT. Translated: CASSIVPGTEAFF.

This clone is a singleton in its sample. The CDR3 is CASSELTSGTDTQYF. The CDR3 region has the DNA TGTGCCAGCAGTGAATTGACTAGCGGCACAGATACGCAGTATTTT. The chain combines TRBV25-1 with TRBJ2-3; 8 bases fit TRBD2. V trimming: 1 base; J trimming: 1 base; junction bases outside the gene matches: 1. The CDR3 extends over 15 amino acids. Germline CDR1 is MGHDK and CDR2 is SYGVNS.

The V and J genes are TRBV6-6 and TRBJ2-7, with D maybe TRBD2 (6 bases). Germline V gene sequence: CDR1 MNHNY, CDR2 SVGAGI (reference sequence). Trimming took off 7 bases at V and 4 bases at J, with 11 bases between the two ends. This CDR3 is 12 amino acids long. The CDR3 here is CASTGGVYEQYF. CDR3 nucleotides: TGTGCCAGCACTGGCGGGGTTTACGAGCAGTACTTC.

This chain connects TRBV5-6 to TRBJ2-5; TRBD2 might be the D (7 bases). CDR1 is SGHDT, CDR2 YYEEEE, per germline. The germline V and J ends were trimmed by 4 bases and 4 bases, with 17 bases remaining between them. The CDR3 sequence is 15 residues long. The CDR3 nucleotides read TGTGCCAGCAGCAGGAGGAGGGGGGGAGGAGAGACCCAGTACTTC. Its translation: CASSRRRGGGETQYF.

CDR3 nucleotide sequence: TGCGCCAGCAGCTTGAAGGTAGCGGAAAGCACAGATACGCAGTATTTT. It codes for CASSLKVAESTDTQYF. The chain links TRBV5-1 to TRBJ2-3, with a weak D call TRBD2 (6 bases). Germline CDR1 SGHRS, CDR2 YFSETQ. Trimming took off 1 base at V and 0 bases at J, with 12 bases between the two ends. The length of the CDR3 is 16 residues.

J is TRBJ1-2 and V is TRBV6-5; D possibly corresponds to TRBD1 (5 bases). The CDR3 is 14 amino acids. Trimming pared 7 bases from V and 4 bases from J, leaving 16 bases between. Germline CDR1 and CDR2: MNHEY and SVGAGI. The DNA of the CDR3 is TGTGCCAGCATTACCTCAGGGAAGGCCTATGGCTACACCTTC. Its translation is CASITSGKAYGYTF.

The chain combines TRBV2 with TRBJ1-5; 12 bases match TRBD1. The V gene's germline CDR1 is SNHLY and CDR2 FYNNEI. V was clipped by 6 bases and J by 8 bases; unmatched bases: 11. The CDR3 runs 16 residues. This CDR3 reads CASRPGQGAGEKPQHF. The CDR3, as DNA: TGTGCCAGCAGGCCGGGACAGGGGGCGGGGGAAAAGCCCCAGCATTTT.

This sequence joins TRBV7-9 and TRBJ2-7; D might be TRBD2 (6 bases). Trimming left V 5 bases short and J 3 bases short, with 17 bases between. This CDR3 has 15 amino acids. The germline CDR1 and CDR2 sequences are SEHNR and FQNEAQ (reference sequence). The CDR3 loop reads CASSPTPSGSYEQYF. CDR3 sequence (DNA): TGTGCCAGCAGCCCTACCCCCTCCGGGAGCTACGAGCAGTACTTC.

Comments on this clone: At the DNA level, this CDR3 is encoded by other sequences in the same sample as well. The gene calls are TRBV11-2 and TRBJ1-1; D remains unclear. Trimming removed 4 bases from V and 1 base from J, with 7 bases in between. CDR3 size: 13 residues. Per the germline V gene, CDR1 is SGHAT and CDR2 is FQNNGV. The CDR3: CASSSGPNTEAFF. CDR3 coding DNA: TGTGCCAGCAGCTCGGGTCCGAACACTGAAGCTTTCTTT.

This clone occurred a few times. This rearrangement joins TRBV6-5 to TRBJ1-5; D might be TRBD1 (6 bases). The CDR3 is 14 amino acids. Trimming removed 11 bases from V and 2 bases from J, with 16 bases in between. Germline V CDR1 and CDR2: MNHEY, SVGAGI. The CDR3 DNA is TGTGCCTCAGCGGGGGGGCTTGGCAATCAGCCCCAGCATTTT. Residues: CASAGGLGNQPQHF.

The chain joins TRBV6-5 to TRBJ1-2; D is ambiguous. The CDR3 extends over 13 amino acids. The germline gives CDR1 MNHEY, CDR2 SVGAGI. The V end lost 7 bases, the J end lost 0 bases, and 9 bases lay between the germline ends. CDR3 in amino acids: CASMAGTNYGYTF. CDR3 DNA: TGTGCCAGCATGGCGGGTACTAACTATGGCTACACCTTC.

This clone turned up a few times. The rearrangement links TRBV30 to TRBJ2-2, with 7 positions matching TRBD1. Germline V gene data show CDR1 as GTSNPN and CDR2 as SVGIG (reference sequence). This CDR3 contains 14 residues. J gave up 3 bases and V 2 bases, and 3 bases lay outside the gene matches. The CDR3 region has the DNA TGTGCCTGGAGTTCACAGGGGTACACCGGGGAGCTGTTTTTT. It yields the protein CAWSSQGYTGELFF.

The V gene is TRBV5-1, the J gene TRBJ2-5, with D tentatively TRBD2 (5 bases). Trimming pared 0 bases from V and 5 bases from J, leaving 11 bases between. This CDR3 region has 14 residues. Germline lookup yields CDR1 SGHRS and CDR2 YFSETQ. Written as DNA, the CDR3 is TGCGCCAGCAGCTTGGCCATAGGGAGTGAGACCCAGTACTTC. Residues: CASSLAIGSETQYF.

J is TRBJ2-1 and V is TRBV30; D is uncertain. The CDR3 length is 13 residues. Germline V CDR1 and CDR2: GTSNPN, SVGIG (reference sequence). V was shortened by 0 bases and J by 4 bases, with 7 bases between the two germline ends. The CDR3 sequence is CAWSVASYNEQFF. CDR3 coding DNA: TGTGCCTGGAGTGTGGCCAGTTACAATGAGCAGTTCTTC. Full variable domain (missing parts from reference TRBV30 and TRBJ2-1): SQTIHQWPATLVQPVGSPLSLECTVEGTSNPNLYWYRQAAGRGLQLLFYSVGIGQISSEVPQNLSASRPQDRQFILSSKKLLLSDSGFYLCAWSVASYNEQFFGPGTRLTVL.

The chain combines TRBV9 with TRBJ2-1; TRBD2 agrees at 9 bases. Unmatched junction bases numbered 17, after V lost 6 bases and J lost 10 bases. The CDR3 extends over 16 amino acids. The germline CDR1 and CDR2 sequences are SGDLS and YYNGEE. DNA for the CDR3: TGTGCCAGCAATAATTTCGCTAGCGGGGTTCGTCGGGAGCAGTTCTTC. It yields the protein CASNNFASGVRREQFF.

The chain has TRBV5-4 and TRBJ2-3; a possible D gene is TRBD2 (6 bases). This CDR3 has 14 amino acids. Per germline, CDR1 SGHNT and CDR2 YYREEE (reference sequence). V was pared by 0 bases and J by 6 bases, with 11 bases between. The CDR3 coding sequence is TGTGCCAGCAGCTTGGCCGGCGGGGTGGATACGCAGTATTTT. Amino acid sequence: CASSLAGGVDTQYF.

The chain is built from TRBV3-1 (or the pseudogene TRBV3-2) and TRBJ1-5; D remains ambiguous. The V end was cut by 4 bases, the J end by 10 bases, with 17 bases between. Germline CDR1 and CDR2: LGHDT and YNNKEL (reference sequence). The CDR3 contains 14 residues. CDR3 protein: CASSLSLRESPQHF. The CDR3 coding sequence is TGTGCCAGCAGCCTATCCCTCCGGGAGAGCCCCCAGCATTTT.

The rearrangement uses TRBV3-1 (or the pseudogene TRBV3-2) and TRBJ2-7; 7 nucleotides match TRBD1. The V gene end was trimmed by 6 bases and the J gene end by 5 bases; junction bases not matched to a gene: 10. Germline V gene sequence: CDR1 LGHDT, CDR2 YNNKEL (reference sequence). CDR3 length equals 14 residues. The CDR3 sequence: CASSRQGWDDEQYF. In DNA, the CDR3 is TGTGCCAGCAGTCGACAGGGTTGGGACGACGAGCAGTACTTC.

This chain uses TRBV29-1 with TRBJ1-1, with 7 nucleotides matching TRBD1. V lost 7 bases and J lost 2; bases outside the gene matches: 25. Germline CDR1 is SQVTM and CDR2 is ANQGSEA. The CDR3 covers 19 residues. The CDR3 protein is CSAFEASDRRINLNTEAFF. In DNA form, the CDR3 reads TGCAGCGCATTCGAAGCCTCGGACAGGCGAATAAACCTTAACACTGAAGCTTTCTTT.

This clone has more than one count but fewer than ten. The V gene is TRBV18, the J gene TRBJ1-5; a weak D match, TRBD1 (5 bases). V was clipped by 2 bases and J by 2 bases, with 13 bases between them. The germline gives CDR1 KGHSH, CDR2 LQKENI. The CDR3 consists of 16 residues. The CDR3: CASSPAGPGGNQPQHF. CDR3 nucleotide sequence: TGTGCCAGCTCACCAGCAGGGCCGGGGGGCAATCAGCCCCAGCATTTT. The whole variable domain, remainder taken from reference TRBV18 and TRBJ1-5, is NAGVMQNPRHLVRRRGQEARLRCSPMKGHSHVYWYRQLPEEGLKFMVYLQKENIIDESGMPKERFSAEFPKEGPSILRIQQVVRGDSAAYFCASSPAGPGGNQPQHFGDGTRLSIL.